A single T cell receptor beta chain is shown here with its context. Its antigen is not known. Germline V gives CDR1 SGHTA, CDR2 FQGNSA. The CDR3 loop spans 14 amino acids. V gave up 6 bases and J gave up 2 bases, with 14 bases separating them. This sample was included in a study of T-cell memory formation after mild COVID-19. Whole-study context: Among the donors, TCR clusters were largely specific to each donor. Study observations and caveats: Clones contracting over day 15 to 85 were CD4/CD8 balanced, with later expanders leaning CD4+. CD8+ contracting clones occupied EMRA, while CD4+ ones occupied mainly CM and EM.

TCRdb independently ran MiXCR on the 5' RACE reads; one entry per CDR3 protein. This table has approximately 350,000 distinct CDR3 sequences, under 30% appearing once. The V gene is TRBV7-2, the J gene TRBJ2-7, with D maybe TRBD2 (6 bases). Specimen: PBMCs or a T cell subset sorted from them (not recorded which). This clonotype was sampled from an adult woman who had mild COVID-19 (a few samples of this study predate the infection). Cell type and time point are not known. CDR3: CASSRRDLTYEQYF. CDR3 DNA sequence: TGTGCCAGCAGTCGGCGGGACTTAACCTACGAGCAGTACTTC.